The sequence of this T cell receptor beta chain was determined in a study of tumor-infiltrating lymphocytes in primary liver carcinoma. The V gene's germline CDR1 is SGHNT and CDR2 YENEEA. CDR3 length: 14 residues. Details on this clonotype: Compared with germline, one end of the junction differs, possibly owing to a read error.

The researchers produced TCR beta cDNA from approximately 0.45 ug total RNA with a constant-region primer. TCR beta libraries came from three nested multiplex PCR rounds using slightly modified ARM-PCR. Primers for the first two PCR rounds were TRBV1-TRBV30 forward primers and a C-beta reverse primer (approximately 10 cycles per round). Each CDR3 protein gets one entry after TCRdb re-called the multiplex PCR reads with MiXCR. The sample includes 100,000 or so distinct CDR3 sequences, approximately 70% of them seen just once. Unsorted bulk tissue of roughly 18-31 mg yielded co-extracted RNA and DNA. The rearrangement uses TRBV11-3 and TRBJ2-3, with D possibly TRBD2 on 6 matching bases. This receptor was obtained from an older woman with primary liver carcinoma and hepatitis B virus infection. The material sequenced was liver tumor tissue from sampling region 2. Stated subset: tumor region T2, inferior pole. CDR3 DNA sequence: TGTACCAGCAGCTTCTATAGCGGCATAGATACGCAGTATTTT. Residues: CTSSFYSGIDTQYF.